This TCR beta chain was captured by sequencing in a study of neoadjuvant anti-PD-1 for oral cavity cancer. Turning to this clone: Antigen specificity is unknown.

Overall study results and limits: Only three patients per response group were TCR-analyzed; validation needed. Post-nivolumab, blood T cell clonality was significantly elevated in non-responders.

TCRdb's copy holds only in-frame clones and misses some; the assay was immunoSEQ multiplex PCR. The repertoire holds 15,000 or so clones, about three fifths seen once, with 2.8% in the top ten. These oral cavity squamous cell carcinomas were HPV-negative and locally advanced. PBMCs were not maintained or expanded in culture before analysis. Sample: PBMCs, taken before nivolumab (anti-PD-1) treatment. The TCR was taken from a person aged 40-85 years with oral cavity squamous cell carcinoma.

Here the CDR3 reads CARGGNYGYTF. The CDR3 coding sequence is TGTGCCAGGGGGGGGAACTATGGCTACACCTTC. The chain joins TRBV2 to TRBJ1-2; maybe TRBD1 (5 bases). This CDR3 comprises 11 residues. CDR1 is SNHLY, CDR2 FYNNEI, per germline. Trimming pared 9 bases from V and 2 bases from J, leaving 7 bases between.